This passage covers 3 T cell receptor beta chains from one sample sequenced in a study of identical twins' blood T cells. Each CDR3 protein is one row after TCRdb ran MiXCR on the 5' RACE reads. The table includes fewer than 450,000 distinct CDR3 sequences, over 25% detected once. The specimen sequenced was PBMCs. These receptors all stem from a woman between 18 and 49 years old in good health.

The chain links TRBV7-2 to TRBJ2-3; D is perhaps TRBD2 (6 bases). The CDR3 spans 13 residues. Trimming cost V 5 bases and J 3 bases, with 9 bases left between them. The germline V gene has CDR1 SGHTA and CDR2 FQGNSA. CDR3: CASSETRTDTQYF. The DNA for the CDR3 is TGTGCCAGCAGCGAGACTAGGACAGATACGCAGTATTTT.

The genes are TRBV5-1 and TRBJ2-7, with a weak D call TRBD2 (5 bases). Per the germline V gene, CDR1 is SGHRS and CDR2 is YFSETQ. V lost 2 bases, J lost 7 bases, and 19 bases lay in between. The CDR3 runs 15 residues. This CDR3 is CASSLLIKRRGEQYF. Written as DNA, the CDR3 is TGCGCCAGCAGCTTATTGATTAAACGCCGCGGGGAGCAGTACTTC.

In this sample, this clonotype turned up a few times. The rearrangement links TRBV20-1 to TRBJ2-3; D may be TRBD1 (6 bases). V lost 6 bases, J lost 7 bases, and 14 bases lay in between. The length of the CDR3 is 12 residues. The germline CDR1 and CDR2 sequences are DFQATT and SNEGSKA (reference sequence). The CDR3 reads CSARSGTNTQYF. In DNA, the CDR3 is TGCAGTGCCCGTTCCGGGACAAATACGCAGTATTTT.